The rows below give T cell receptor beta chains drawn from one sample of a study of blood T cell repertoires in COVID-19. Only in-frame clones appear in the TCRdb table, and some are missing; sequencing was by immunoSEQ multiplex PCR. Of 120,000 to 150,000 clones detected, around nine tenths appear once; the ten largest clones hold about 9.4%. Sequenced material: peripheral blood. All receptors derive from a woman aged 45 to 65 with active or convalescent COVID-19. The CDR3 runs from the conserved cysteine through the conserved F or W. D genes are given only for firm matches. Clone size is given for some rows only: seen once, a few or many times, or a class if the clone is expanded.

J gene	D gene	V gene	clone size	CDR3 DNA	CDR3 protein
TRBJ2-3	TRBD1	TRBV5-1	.	TGCGCCAGCAGCCCAGGACAGGGTTGGGGAGATACGCAGTATTTT	CASSPGQGWGDTQYF
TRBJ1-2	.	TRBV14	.	TGTGCCAGCCGGGGGGACTTGAACTATGGCTACACCTTC	CASRGDLNYGYTF
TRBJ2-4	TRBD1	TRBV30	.	TGTGCCTGGAGTGAGGGGGCAGGAGTAGACATTCAGTACTTC	CAWSEGAGVDIQYF
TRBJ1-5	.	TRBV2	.	TGTGCCAGCAGTGACGGTCAGCCCCAGCATTTT	CASSDGQPQHF
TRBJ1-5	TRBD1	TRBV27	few	TGTGCCAGCAGTTTAGGACAGGGGAATCAGCCCCAGCATTTT	CASSLGQGNQPQHF
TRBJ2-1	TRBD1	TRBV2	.	TGTGCCAGCAGGAGGGGGACAGGGAACTACAATGAGCAGTTCTTC	CASRRGTGNYNEQFF
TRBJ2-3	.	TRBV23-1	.	TGCGCCAGCAGTCAATCTGCGGGTTCCGGCACAGATACGCAGTATTTT	CASSQSAGSGTDTQYF
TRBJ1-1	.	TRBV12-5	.	TGTGCTAGTGGTTTCCCCGGACTTGAGGCTTTCTTT	CASGFPGLEAFF
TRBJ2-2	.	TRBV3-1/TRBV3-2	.	TGTGCCAGCCGGGACGGGGAGCTGTTTTTT	CASRDGELFF
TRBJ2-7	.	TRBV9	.	TGTGCCAGCAGCGGTGGTGGGAGGTTCGTGGACGAGCAGTACTTC	CASSGGGRFVDEQYF
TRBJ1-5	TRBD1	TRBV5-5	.	TGTGCCAGCAGCCAACAGGGGAAGCAGCCCCAGCATTTT	CASSQQGKQPQHF
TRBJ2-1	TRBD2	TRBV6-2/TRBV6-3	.	TGTGCCAGCAGTGGGGGACTACCATACAATGAGCAGTTCTTC	CASSGGLPYNEQFF
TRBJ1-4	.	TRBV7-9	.	TGTGCCAGCAGCTTACGCGGAGGACGATTTAATGAAAAACTGTTTTTT	CASSLRGGRFNEKLFF
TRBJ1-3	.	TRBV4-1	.	TGCGCCAGCAGCCAAGCAACAGTCTCTGGAAACACCATATATTTT	CASSQATVSGNTIYF
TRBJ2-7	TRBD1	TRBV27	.	TGTGCCAGCAGTTTTGTCTTCGGGACAGGGTCCCACGAGCAGTACTTC	CASSFVFGTGSHEQYF
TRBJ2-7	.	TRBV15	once	TGTGCCACCAGCCAGGGACATCCCTACGAGCAGTACTTC	CATSQGHPYEQYF
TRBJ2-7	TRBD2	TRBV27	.	TGTGCCAGCAGCCGAGGGGGCGGGAGGGTTTTCTACGAGCAGTACTTC	CASSRGGGRVFYEQYF
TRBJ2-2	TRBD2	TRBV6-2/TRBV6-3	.	TGTGCCAGCAGTCCGGGACTACCGAACACCGGGGAGCTGTTTTTT	CASSPGLPNTGELFF
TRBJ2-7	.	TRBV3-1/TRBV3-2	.	TGTGCCAGCAGCCATTCCGGGGGGCGGGGCTACGAGCAGTACTTC	CASSHSGGRGYEQYF
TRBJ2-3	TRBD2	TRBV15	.	TGTGCCACCAGCAGGCGGGCGGGAGGGCCCCCAGATACGCAGTATTTT	CATSRRAGGPPDTQYF
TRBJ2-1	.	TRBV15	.	TGTGCCACCACTCCTGGGGGCGCGATGGGGAATGAGCAGTTCTTC	CATTPGGAMGNEQFF
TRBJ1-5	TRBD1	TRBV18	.	TGTGCCAGCTCACCCGCGGGGCAGGGGGGTCAGCCCCAGCATTTT	CASSPAGQGGQPQHF
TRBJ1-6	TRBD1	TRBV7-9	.	TGTGCCAGCAGCTCACTAGAGACAGGGAATTCACCCCTCCACTTT	CASSSLETGNSPLHF
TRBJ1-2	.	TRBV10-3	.	TGTGCCACGATGAACCCGACAGGTATCAACTATGGCTACACCTTC	CATMNPTGINYGYTF
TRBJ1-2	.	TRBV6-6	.	TGTGCCAGCAGTCAACAGGGATCTGGCTACACCTTC	CASSQQGSGYTF
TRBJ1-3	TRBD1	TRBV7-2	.	TGTGCCAGCAGCTTAGTGGGACAGGCTGGAAACACCATATATTTT	CASSLVGQAGNTIYF
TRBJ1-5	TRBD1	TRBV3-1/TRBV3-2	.	TGTGCCAGCAGCCTGACAGGGGGCGCGAATCAGCCCCAGCATTTT	CASSLTGGANQPQHF
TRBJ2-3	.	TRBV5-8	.	TGTGCCAGCAGCTGGTTTCAGCGGACCGGCACAGATACGCAGTATTTT	CASSWFQRTGTDTQYF
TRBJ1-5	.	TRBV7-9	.	TGTGCCAGCAGCTTAGAACAAAATCAGCCCCAGCATTTT	CASSLEQNQPQHF
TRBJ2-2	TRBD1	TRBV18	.	TGTGCCAGCTCACCGGGACAGGGGTCGGCCGGGGAGCTGTTTTTT	CASSPGQGSAGELFF
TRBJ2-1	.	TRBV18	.	TGTGCCAGCTCACCCACTCAGGGAAATGAGCAGTTCTTC	CASSPTQGNEQFF
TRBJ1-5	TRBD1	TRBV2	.	TGTGCCAGCAGTTTGGACAGGGCAGACAATCAGCCCCAGCATTTT	CASSLDRADNQPQHF
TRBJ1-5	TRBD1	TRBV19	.	TGTGCCAGTAGTGTCCCCGGGACAGGGTACCAGCCCCAGCATTTT	CASSVPGTGYQPQHF
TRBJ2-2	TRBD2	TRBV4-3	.	TGCGCCAGCAGCCAAGTGGCTAGCGGGAGGGTTCCCGGGGAGCTGTTTTTT	CASSQVASGRVPGELFF
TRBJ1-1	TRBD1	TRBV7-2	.	TGTGCCAGCAGCTCCGGACAGGGGGTATTAGCTTTCTTT	CASSSGQGVLAFF